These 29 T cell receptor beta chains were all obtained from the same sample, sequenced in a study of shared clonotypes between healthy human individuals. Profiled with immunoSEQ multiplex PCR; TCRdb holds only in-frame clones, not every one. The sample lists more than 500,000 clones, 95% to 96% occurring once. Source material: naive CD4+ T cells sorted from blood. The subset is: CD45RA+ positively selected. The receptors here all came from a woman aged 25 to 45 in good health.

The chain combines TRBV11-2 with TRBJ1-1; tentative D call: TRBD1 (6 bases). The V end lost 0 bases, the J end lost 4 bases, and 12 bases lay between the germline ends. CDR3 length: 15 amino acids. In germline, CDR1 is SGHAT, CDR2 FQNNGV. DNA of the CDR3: TGTGCCAGCAGCTTAGATAGGGGAGGGGGCACTGAAGCTTTCTTT. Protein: CASSLDRGGGTEAFF.

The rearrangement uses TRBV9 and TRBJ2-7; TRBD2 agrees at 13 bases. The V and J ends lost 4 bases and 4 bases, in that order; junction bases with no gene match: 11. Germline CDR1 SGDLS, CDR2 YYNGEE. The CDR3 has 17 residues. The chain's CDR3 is CASSSSRTSGRLYEQYF. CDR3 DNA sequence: TGTGCCAGCAGCTCTAGCCGGACTAGCGGGAGATTATACGAGCAGTACTTC. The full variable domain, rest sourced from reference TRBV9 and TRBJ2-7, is DSGVTQTPKHLITATGQRVTLRCSPRSGDLSVYWYQQSLDQGLQFLIQYYNGEERAKGNILERFSAQQFPDLHSELNLSSLELGDSALYFCASSSSRTSGRLYEQYFGPGTRLTVT.

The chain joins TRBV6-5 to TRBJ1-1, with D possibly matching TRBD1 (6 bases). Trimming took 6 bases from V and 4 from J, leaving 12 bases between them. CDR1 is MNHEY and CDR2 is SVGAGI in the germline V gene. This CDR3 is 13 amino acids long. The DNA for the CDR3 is TGTGCCAGCAGGCCCAGGGGTATCACTGAAGCTTTCTTT. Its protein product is CASRPRGITEAFF.

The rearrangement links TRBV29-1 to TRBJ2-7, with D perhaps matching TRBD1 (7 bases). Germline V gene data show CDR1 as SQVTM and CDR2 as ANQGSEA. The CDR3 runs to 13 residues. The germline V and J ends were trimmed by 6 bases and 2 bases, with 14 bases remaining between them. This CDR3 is CSVEGAPTYEQYF. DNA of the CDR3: TGCAGCGTGGAGGGGGCTCCCACCTACGAGCAGTACTTC.

CDR3 residues: CASSNPRETQYF. As DNA, the CDR3 is TGTGCCAGCTCAAACCCACGAGAGACCCAGTACTTC. The chain employs TRBV18 and TRBJ2-5; D not certain. This CDR3 has 12 residues. Germline V CDR1 and CDR2: KGHSH, LQKENI. V was cut by 5 bases and J by 4 bases, with 8 bases left in between.

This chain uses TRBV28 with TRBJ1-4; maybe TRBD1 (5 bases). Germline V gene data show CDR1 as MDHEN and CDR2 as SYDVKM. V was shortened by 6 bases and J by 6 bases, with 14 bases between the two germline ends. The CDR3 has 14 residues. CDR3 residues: CASSPPGGYEKLFF. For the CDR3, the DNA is TGTGCCAGCAGCCCCCCCGGGGGTTATGAAAAACTGTTTTTT. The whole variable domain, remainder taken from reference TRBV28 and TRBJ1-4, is DVKVTQSSRYLVKRTGEKVFLECVQDMDHENMFWYRQDPGLGLRLIYFSYDVKMKEKGDIPEGYSVSREKKERFSLILESASTNQTSMYLCASSPPGGYEKLFFGSGTQLSVL.

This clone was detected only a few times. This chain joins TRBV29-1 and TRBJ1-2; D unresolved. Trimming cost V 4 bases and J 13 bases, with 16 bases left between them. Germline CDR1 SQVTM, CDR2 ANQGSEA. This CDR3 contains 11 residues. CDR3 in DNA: TGCAGCGTTGTTGTGCTGGCTGTTCTCACCTTC. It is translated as CSVVVLAVLTF.

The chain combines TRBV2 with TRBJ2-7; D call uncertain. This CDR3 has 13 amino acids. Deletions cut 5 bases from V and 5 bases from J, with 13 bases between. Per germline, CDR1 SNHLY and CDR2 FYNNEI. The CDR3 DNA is TGTGCCAGCAGTCCTTTCTCGCTGAACGAGCAGTACTTC. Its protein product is CASSPFSLNEQYF.

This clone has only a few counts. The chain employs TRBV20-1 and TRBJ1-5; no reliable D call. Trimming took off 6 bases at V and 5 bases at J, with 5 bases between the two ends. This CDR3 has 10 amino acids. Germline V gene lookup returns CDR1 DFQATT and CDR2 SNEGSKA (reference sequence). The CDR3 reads CSAGYQPQHF. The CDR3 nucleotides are TGCAGTGCGGGGTATCAGCCCCAGCATTTT.

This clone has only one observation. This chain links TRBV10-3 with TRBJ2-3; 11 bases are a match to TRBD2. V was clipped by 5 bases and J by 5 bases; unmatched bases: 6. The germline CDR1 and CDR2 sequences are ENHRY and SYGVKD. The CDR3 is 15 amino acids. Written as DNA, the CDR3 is TGTGCCATCAGTATACTAGCGGGAGTGGAAGATACGCAGTATTTT. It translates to CAISILAGVEDTQYF.

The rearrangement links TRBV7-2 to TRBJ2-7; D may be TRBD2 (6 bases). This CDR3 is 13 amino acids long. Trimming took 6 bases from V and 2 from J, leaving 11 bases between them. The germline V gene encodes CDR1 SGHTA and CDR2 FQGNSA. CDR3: CASRPTRTYEQYF. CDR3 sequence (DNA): TGTGCCAGCAGGCCGACTAGAACCTACGAGCAGTACTTC.

CDR3 sequence reads: CASSLRGLPIETQYF. CDR3 nucleotide sequence: TGTGCCAGCAGTTTGAGGGGGCTCCCCATTGAGACCCAGTACTTC. The chain couples TRBV6-5 to TRBJ2-5, with 7 bases matching TRBD1. Germline CDR1 MNHEY, CDR2 SVGAGI. V trimming: 4 bases; J trimming: 5 bases; junction bases outside the gene matches: 10. This CDR3 contains 15 residues.

CDR3 nucleotide sequence: TGTGCCAGCAGCTTAATGCTCGGGAGCTCCTACGAGCAGTACTTC. Its translation: CASSLMLGSSYEQYF. The chain links TRBV7-9 to TRBJ2-7; D is possibly TRBD2 (6 bases). The V end lost 2 bases, the J end lost 0 bases, and 11 bases lay between the germline ends. The germline gives CDR1 SEHNR, CDR2 FQNEAQ (reference sequence). The CDR3 sequence is 15 residues long. The whole variable domain, remainder taken from reference TRBV7-9 and TRBJ2-7, is DTGVSQNPRHKITKRGQNVTFRCDPISEHNRLYWYRQTLGQGPEFLTYFQNEAQLEKSRLLSDRFSAERPKGSFSTLEIQRTEQGDSAMYLCASSLMLGSSYEQYFGPGTRLTVT.

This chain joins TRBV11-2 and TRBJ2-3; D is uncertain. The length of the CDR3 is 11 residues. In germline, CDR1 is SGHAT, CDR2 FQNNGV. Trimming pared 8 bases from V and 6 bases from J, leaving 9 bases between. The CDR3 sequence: CASGPMDTQYF. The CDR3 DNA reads TGTGCCAGCGGACCAATGGATACGCAGTATTTT. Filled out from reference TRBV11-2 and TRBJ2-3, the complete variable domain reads EAGVAQSPRYKIIEKRQSVAFWCNPISGHATLYWYQQILGQGPKLLIQFQNNGVVDDSQLPKDRFSAERLKGVDSTLKIQPAKLEDSAVYLCASGPMDTQYFGPGTRLTVL.

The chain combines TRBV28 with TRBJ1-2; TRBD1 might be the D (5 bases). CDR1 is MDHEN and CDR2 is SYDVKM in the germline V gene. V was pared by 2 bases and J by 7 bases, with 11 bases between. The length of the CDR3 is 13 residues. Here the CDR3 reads CASSLDHGGGYTF. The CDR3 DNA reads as TGTGCCAGCAGTTTAGATCACGGGGGTGGCTACACCTTC.

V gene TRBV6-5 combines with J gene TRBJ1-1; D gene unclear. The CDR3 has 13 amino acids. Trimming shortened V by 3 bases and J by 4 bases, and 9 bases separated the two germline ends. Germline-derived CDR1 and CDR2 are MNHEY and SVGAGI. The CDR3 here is CASSYMRLTEAFF. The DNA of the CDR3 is TGTGCCAGCAGTTATATGCGGCTCACTGAAGCTTTCTTT.

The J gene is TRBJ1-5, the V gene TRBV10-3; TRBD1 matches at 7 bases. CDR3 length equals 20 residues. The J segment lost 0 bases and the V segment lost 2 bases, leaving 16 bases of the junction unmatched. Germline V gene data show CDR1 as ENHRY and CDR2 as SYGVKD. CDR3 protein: CAISEDHLRDSQYSNQPQHF. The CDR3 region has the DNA TGTGCCATCAGTGAGGACCACCTCCGGGACAGCCAATATAGCAATCAGCCCCAGCATTTT.

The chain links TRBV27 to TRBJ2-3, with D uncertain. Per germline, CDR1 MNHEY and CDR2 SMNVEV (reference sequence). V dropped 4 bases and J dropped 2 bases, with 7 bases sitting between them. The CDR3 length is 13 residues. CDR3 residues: CASSWAATDTQYF. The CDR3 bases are TGTGCCAGCAGTTGGGCCGCCACAGATACGCAGTATTTT.

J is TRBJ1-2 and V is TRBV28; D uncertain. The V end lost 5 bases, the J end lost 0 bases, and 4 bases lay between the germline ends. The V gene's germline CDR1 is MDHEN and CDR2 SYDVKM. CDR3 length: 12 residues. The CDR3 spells CASSQPNYGYTF. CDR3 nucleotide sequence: TGTGCCAGCAGTCAACCTAACTATGGCTACACCTTC.

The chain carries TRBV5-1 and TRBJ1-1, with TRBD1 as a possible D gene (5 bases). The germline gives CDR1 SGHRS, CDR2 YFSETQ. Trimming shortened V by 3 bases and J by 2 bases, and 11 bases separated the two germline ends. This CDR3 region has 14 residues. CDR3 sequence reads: CASSSGHHNTEAFF. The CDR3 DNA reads TGCGCCAGCAGCTCCGGACACCATAACACTGAAGCTTTCTTT.

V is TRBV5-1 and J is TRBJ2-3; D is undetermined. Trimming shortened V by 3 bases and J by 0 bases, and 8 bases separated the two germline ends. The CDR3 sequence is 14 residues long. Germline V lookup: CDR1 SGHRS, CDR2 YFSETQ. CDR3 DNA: TGCGCCAGCAGCTATTGGGGTAGCACAGATACGCAGTATTTT. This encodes CASSYWGSTDTQYF.

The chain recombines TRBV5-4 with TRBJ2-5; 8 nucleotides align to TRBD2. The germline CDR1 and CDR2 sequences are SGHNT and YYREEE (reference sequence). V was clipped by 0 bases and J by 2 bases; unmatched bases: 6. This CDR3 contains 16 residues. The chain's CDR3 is CASSLGAGVGQETQYF. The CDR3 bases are TGTGCCAGCAGCTTGGGAGCGGGAGTGGGACAAGAGACCCAGTACTTC. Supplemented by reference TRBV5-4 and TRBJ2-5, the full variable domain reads ETGVTQSPTHLIKTRGQQVTLRCSSQSGHNTVSWYQQALGQGPQFIFQYYREEENGRGNFPPRFSGLQFPNYSSELNVNALELDDSALYLCASSLGAGVGQETQYFGPGTRLLVL.

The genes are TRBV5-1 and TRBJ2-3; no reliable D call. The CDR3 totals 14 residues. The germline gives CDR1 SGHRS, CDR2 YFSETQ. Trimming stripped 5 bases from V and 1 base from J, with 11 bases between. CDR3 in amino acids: CASRQGEGTDTQYF. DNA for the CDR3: TGCGCCAGCAGGCAAGGTGAGGGCACAGATACGCAGTATTTT.

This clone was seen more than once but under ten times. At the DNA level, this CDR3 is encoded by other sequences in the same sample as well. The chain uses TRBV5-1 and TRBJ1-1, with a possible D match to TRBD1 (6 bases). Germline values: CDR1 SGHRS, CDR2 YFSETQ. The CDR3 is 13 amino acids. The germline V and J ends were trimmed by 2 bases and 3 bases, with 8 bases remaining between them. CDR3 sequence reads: CASSFSGDTEAFF. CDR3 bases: TGCGCCAGCAGCTTTTCAGGGGACACTGAAGCTTTCTTT.

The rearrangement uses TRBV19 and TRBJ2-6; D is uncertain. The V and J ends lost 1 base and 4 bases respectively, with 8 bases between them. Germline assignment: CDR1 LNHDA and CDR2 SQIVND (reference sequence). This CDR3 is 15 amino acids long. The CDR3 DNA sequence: TGTGCCAGTAGTATAGTAATTGCCGGGGCCAACGTCCTGACTTTC. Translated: CASSIVIAGANVLTF.

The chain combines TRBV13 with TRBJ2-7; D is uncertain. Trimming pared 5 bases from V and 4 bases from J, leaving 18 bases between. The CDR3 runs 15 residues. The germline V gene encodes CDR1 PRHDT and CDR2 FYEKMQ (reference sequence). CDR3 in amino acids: CASSRTMQNFYEQYF. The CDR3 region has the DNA TGTGCCAGCAGCCGGACGATGCAGAACTTTTACGAGCAGTACTTC.

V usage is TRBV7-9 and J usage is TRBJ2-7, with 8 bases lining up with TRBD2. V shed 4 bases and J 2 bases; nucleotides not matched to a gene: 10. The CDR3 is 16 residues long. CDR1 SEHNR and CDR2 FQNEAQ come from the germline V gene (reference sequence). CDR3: CASSSAGGAPTYEQYF. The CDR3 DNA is TGTGCCAGCAGCTCCGCGGGGGGCGCTCCTACCTACGAGCAGTACTTC.

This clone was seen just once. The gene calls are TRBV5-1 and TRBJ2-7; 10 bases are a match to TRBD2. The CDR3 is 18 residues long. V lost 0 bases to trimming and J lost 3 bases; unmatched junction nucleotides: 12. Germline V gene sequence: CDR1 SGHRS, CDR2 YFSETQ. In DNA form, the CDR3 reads TGCGCCAGCAGCTTGGCGGGTAGCGGGAGGAAAGTTTACTACGAGCAGTACTTC. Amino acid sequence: CASSLAGSGRKVYYEQYF.

CDR3 region: CASSSRGRWETQYF. The CDR3 DNA reads TGTGCCAGCAGTTCCAGGGGGCGATGGGAGACCCAGTACTTC. The chain links TRBV27 to TRBJ2-5; 8 bases are a match to TRBD1. Germline trimming cut 4 bases from V and 5 bases from J; bases unmatched to any gene: 6. Germline assignment: CDR1 MNHEY and CDR2 SMNVEV (reference sequence). This CDR3 has 14 residues.